The clone carrying this T cell receptor (beta chain) was picked up a small number of times. Its antigen is unknown. The data derive from a study of beta chain features in type 1 diabetes. V was pared by 1 base and J by 1 base, with 6 bases between. Germline V CDR1 and CDR2: SGHTA, FQGNSA. The CDR3 is 14 residues long. Regarding the study as a whole: Healthy donors had naive, central memory and Treg TCRB repertoires that appeared less similar than those seen among patients. There was a moderate but significant shortening of TCRB CDR3s in all four CD4+ subsets of Type 1 diabetes patients.

Reverse transcribing all isolated RNA meant expressed TCRB transcripts were sequenced. Regulatory, naive and central memory T cell samples averaged approximately 3.4 million reads. Using immunoSEQ multiplex PCR, the repertoire was profiled, and TCRdb retains in-frame clones only, with some absent. The data show hundreds of thousands of clones, about 15% seen once. Source material: naive CD4+ T cells from blood. The chain couples TRBV7-2 to TRBJ2-3, with a possible D match to TRBD2 (5 bases). This clonotype was obtained from a man aged 18 to 30 with type 1 diabetes. In nucleotides, the CDR3 is TGTGCCAGCAGCTTAGGAGCGGGCACAGATACGCAGTATTTT. Translation: CASSLGAGTDTQYF.